This T cell receptor beta chain was captured in a study of CD8 T cells in ankylosing spondylitis. Whole-study results and caveats: A motif of under ten highly homologous TCR beta variants was seen as apparently characteristic of ankylosing spondylitis blood. Researchers reportedly found disease-linked clones significantly enriched in matched ankylosing spondylitis synovial fluid.

Germline-derived CDR1 and CDR2 are MNHNS and SASEGT. V was clipped by 5 bases and J by 7 bases, with 15 bases between them. The CDR3 covers 13 residues. Libraries of TCR beta came from quantitative 5'-RACE with molecular barcodes. One entry per CDR3 protein results from TCRdb running MiXCR on the 5' RACE reads. This table has hundreds of thousands of distinct CDR3 sequences, around 25% appearing once. With respect to this clonotype: What it recognizes is unknown.

This clonotype originated in a male donor with ankylosing spondylitis or in good health (not recorded which). The sequenced sample was blood, either unsorted or a sorted T cell fraction (not recorded which). The chain links TRBV6-1 to TRBJ2-7; D is tentatively TRBD1 or TRBD2 (5 bases each). The CDR3 bases are TGTGCCAGCAGTAGGGCCGGGGCCTGGGAGCAGTACTTC. This codes for CASSRAGAWEQYF.